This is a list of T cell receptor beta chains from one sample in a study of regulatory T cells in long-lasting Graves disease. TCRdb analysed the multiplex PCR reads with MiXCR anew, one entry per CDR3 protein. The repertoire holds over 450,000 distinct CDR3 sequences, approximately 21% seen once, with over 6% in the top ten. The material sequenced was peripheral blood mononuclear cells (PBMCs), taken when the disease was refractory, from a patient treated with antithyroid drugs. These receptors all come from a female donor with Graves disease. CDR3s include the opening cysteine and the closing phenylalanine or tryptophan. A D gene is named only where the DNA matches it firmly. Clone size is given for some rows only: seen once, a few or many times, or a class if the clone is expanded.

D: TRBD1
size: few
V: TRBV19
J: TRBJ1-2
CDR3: CASSTSTGDYGYTF
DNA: TGTGCCAGTAGTACTTCGACAGGGGACTATGGCTACACCTTC

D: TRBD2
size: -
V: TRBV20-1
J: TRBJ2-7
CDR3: CSARDFTGGSYEQYF
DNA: TGCAGTGCTAGAGATTTCACGGGGGGCTCCTACGAGCAGTACTTC

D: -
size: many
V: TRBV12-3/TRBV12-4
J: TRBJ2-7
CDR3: CASSTREGFYEQYF
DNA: TGTGCCAGCAGTACCCGCGAGGGGTTCTACGAGCAGTACTTC

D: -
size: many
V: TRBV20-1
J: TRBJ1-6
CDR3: CSAAHGALPSSPLHF
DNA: TGCAGTGCAGCTCATGGGGCCCTGCCGAGTTCACCCCTCCACTTT

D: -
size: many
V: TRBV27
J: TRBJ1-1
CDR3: CATGLGLNTEAFF
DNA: TGTGCCACCGGCTTGGGCTTGAACACTGAAGCTTTCTTT

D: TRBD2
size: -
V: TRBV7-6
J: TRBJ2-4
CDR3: CASSSTMPGLAGTRAKNIQYF
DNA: TGTGCCAGCAGCTCGACTATGCCGGGACTAGCGGGGACTAGAGCCAAAAACATTCAGTACTTC

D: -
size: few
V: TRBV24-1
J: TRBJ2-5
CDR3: CATSDMASVQETQYF
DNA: TGTGCCACCAGTGACATGGCTAGCGTTCAAGAGACCCAGTACTTC

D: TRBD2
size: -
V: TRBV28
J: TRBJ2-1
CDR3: CASSRPTSGGDEQFF
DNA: TGTGCCAGCAGCCGACCTACTAGCGGGGGGGATGAGCAGTTCTTC

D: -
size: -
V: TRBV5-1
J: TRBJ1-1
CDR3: CASSLTGIGTEAFF
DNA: TGCGCCAGCAGCCTCACAGGTATTGGAACTGAAGCTTTCTTT

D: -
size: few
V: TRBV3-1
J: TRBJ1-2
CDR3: CASSQEGQASYGYTF
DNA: TGTGCCAGCAGCCAAGAAGGCCAGGCAAGCTATGGCTACACCTTC

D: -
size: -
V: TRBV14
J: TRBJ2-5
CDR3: CASSRDRGGETQYF
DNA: TGTGCCAGCAGCCGAGACAGGGGAGGGGAGACCCAGTACTTC

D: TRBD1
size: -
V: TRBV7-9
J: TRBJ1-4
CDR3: CASSSGQLATNEKLFF
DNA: TGTGCCAGCAGCTCGGGACAGCTTGCAACTAATGAAAAACTGTTTTTT

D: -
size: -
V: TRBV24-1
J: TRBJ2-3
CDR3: CATSETRLSTDTQYF
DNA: TGTGCCACCAGTGAGACAAGACTGAGCACAGATACGCAGTATTTT

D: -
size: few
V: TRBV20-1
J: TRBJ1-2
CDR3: CSASGISNYGYTF
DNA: TGCAGTGCTAGCGGGATCTCTAACTATGGCTACACCTTC

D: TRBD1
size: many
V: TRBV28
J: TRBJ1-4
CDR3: CASRSPGTENEKLFF
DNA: TGTGCCAGCAGAAGCCCCGGGACAGAGAATGAAAAACTGTTTTTT

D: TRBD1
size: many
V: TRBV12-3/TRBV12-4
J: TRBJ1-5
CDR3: CASSLVRGTGYSNQPQHF
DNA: TGTGCCAGCAGTTTAGTCCGGGGGACAGGATATAGCAATCAGCCCCAGCATTTT

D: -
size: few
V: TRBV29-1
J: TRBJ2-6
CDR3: CSVEGSGANVLTF
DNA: TGCAGCGTTGAAGGGTCTGGGGCCAACGTCCTGACTTTC

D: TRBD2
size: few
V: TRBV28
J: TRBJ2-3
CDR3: CASRLRLATHTDTQYF
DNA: TGTGCCAGCAGACTCAGACTAGCGACACACACAGATACGCAGTATTTT

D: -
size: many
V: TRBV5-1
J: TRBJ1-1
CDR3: CASSLEGSNTEAFF
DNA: TGCGCCAGCAGCTTGGAGGGCAGTAACACTGAAGCTTTCTTT

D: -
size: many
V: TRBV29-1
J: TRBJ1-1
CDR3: CSALAVPPHTEAFF
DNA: TGCAGCGCCCTCGCTGTACCACCGCACACTGAAGCTTTCTTT

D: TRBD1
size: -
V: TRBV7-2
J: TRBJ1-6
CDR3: CASRSQDRGNSPLHF
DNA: TGTGCCAGCAGATCCCAGGACAGGGGTAATTCACCCCTCCACTTT

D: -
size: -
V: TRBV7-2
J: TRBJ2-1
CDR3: CASSLLLGEGPYNEQFF
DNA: TGTGCCAGCAGCTTACTATTGGGGGAAGGCCCCTACAATGAGCAGTTCTTC

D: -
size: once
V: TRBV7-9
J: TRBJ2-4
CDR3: CASSLREDWGNIQYF
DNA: TGTGCCAGCAGTTTGAGGGAGGATTGGGGAAACATTCAGTACTTC

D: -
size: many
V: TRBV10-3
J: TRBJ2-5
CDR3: CAINRDGKETQYF
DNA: TGTGCCATCAACCGGGACGGAAAAGAGACCCAGTACTTC

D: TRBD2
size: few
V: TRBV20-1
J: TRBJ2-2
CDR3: CSARARLAGVDNTGELFF
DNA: TGCAGTGCTAGAGCCAGACTAGCGGGAGTCGATAACACCGGGGAGCTGTTTTTT